These 28 T cell receptor beta chains came from one sample sequenced in a study of cytomegalovirus exposure and HLA in healthy donors. Sequencing used immunoSEQ multiplex PCR; TCRdb keeps in-frame clones, though not all of them. The profile shows fewer than 120,000 clones, more than 70% of them singletons. Sequencing was done on a sample of PBMCs. The source is a woman in her late teens or twenties in good health and CMV-seronegative.

The chain couples TRBV28 to TRBJ1-5; 9 bases fit TRBD1. Germline CDR1 is MDHEN and CDR2 is SYDVKM. V trimming: 5 bases; J trimming: 0 bases; junction bases outside the gene matches: 11. This CDR3 region has 18 residues. In nucleotides, the CDR3 is TGTGCCAGCAGTCTCGGACAGGGGAGGGAATATAGCAATCAGCCCCAGCATTTT. Its protein is CASSLGQGREYSNQPQHF.

This clone appeared a single time. The V gene is TRBV7-9, the J gene TRBJ2-3; no firm D call. Germline assignment: CDR1 SEHNR and CDR2 FQNEAQ (reference sequence). The CDR3 covers 15 residues. V shed 3 bases and J shed 0 bases, with 10 bases lying between them. The CDR3 DNA reads as TGTGCCAGCAGCTTGTGGTCCCGGAGCACAGATACGCAGTATTTT. The encoded protein is CASSLWSRSTDTQYF.

This sequence joins TRBV13 and TRBJ2-3, with 13 nucleotides matching TRBD2. J lost 3 bases, V lost 2 bases, and 20 bases had no gene match. The CDR3 has 22 amino acids. CDR1 is PRHDT, CDR2 FYEKMQ, per germline (reference sequence). CDR3 protein: CASSLTSGGAGLFIKKTDTQYF. In DNA form, the CDR3 reads TGTGCCAGCAGCTTAACTAGCGGGGGGGCTGGTCTATTCATTAAGAAAACAGATACGCAGTATTTT. The full variable domain, in which reference TRBV13 and TRBJ2-3 provide the parts outside the CDR3, is AAGVIQSPRHLIKEKRETATLKCYPIPRHDTVYWYQQGPGQDPQFLISFYEKMQSDKGSIPDRFSAQQFSDYHSELNMSSLELGDSALYFCASSLTSGGAGLFIKKTDTQYFGPGTRLTVL.

The V call is TRBV4-3, the J call TRBJ1-5; D is uncertain. This CDR3 spans 15 amino acids. The ends were cut back, 4 bases at V and 9 bases at J, with 19 bases in the middle. CDR1 is LGHNA, CDR2 YSLEER, per germline. CDR3 sequence: CASSRSASVGGPQHF. CDR3 DNA sequence: TGCGCCAGCAGCCGAAGCGCGTCAGTTGGCGGGCCCCAGCATTTT.

This rearrangement joins TRBV28 to TRBJ2-7; possibly TRBD2 for D (5 bases). Trimming shortened V by 4 bases and J by 1 base, and 17 bases separated the two germline ends. Germline-derived CDR1 and CDR2 are MDHEN and SYDVKM. This CDR3 is 16 amino acids long. CDR3 DNA sequence: TGTGCCAGCAGTTCCGCATTGGCGGGTGGATCCTACGAGCAGTACTTC. Translating it yields CASSSALAGGSYEQYF.

The table lists this clone with a count of one. V and J are TRBV15 and TRBJ1-4, with TRBD1 matching over 10 bases. Germline values: CDR1 LNHNV, CDR2 YYDKDF (reference sequence). This CDR3 is 16 amino acids long. The V gene end was trimmed by 1 base and the J gene end by 3 bases; junction bases not matched to a gene: 2. This CDR3 is CATSRGDRGANEKLFF. Written as DNA, the CDR3 is TGTGCCACCAGCAGAGGGGACAGGGGAGCTAATGAAAAACTGTTTTTT.

This chain links TRBV4-1 with TRBJ2-7; 8 positions match TRBD2. Looked up from germline, CDR1 is MGHRA and CDR2 is YSYEKL. Losses at the gene ends were 0 bases for V and 3 bases for J; bases not matched to a gene: 13. The CDR3 is 18 amino acids. As DNA, the CDR3 is TGCGCCAGCAGCCAAGATCCCTCAACAACAGCGGGAGACTACGAGCAGTACTTC. The encoded protein is CASSQDPSTTAGDYEQYF.

This chain connects TRBV6-1 to TRBJ2-2; D is unclear. CDR1 and CDR2 from the germline V gene are MNHNS and SASEGT. The V end lost 2 bases, the J end lost 6 bases, and 7 bases lay between the germline ends. The CDR3 consists of 13 residues. CDR3 sequence reads: CASSEQLAGELFF. Here the CDR3 DNA reads TGTGCCAGCAGTGAACAGCTAGCCGGGGAGCTGTTTTTT.

The chain has TRBV28 and TRBJ1-5; D remains unclear. This CDR3 is built from 14 residues. Trimming cost V 11 bases and J 3 bases, with 17 bases left between them. Per the germline V gene, CDR1 is MDHEN and CDR2 is SYDVKM. CDR3 loop: CACKPGSVNQPQHF. The DNA of the CDR3 is TGTGCCTGCAAACCAGGTTCGGTCAATCAGCCCCAGCATTTT.

The gene calls are TRBV7-9 and TRBJ1-3; 7 bases match TRBD1. Germline CDR1 SEHNR, CDR2 FQNEAQ (reference sequence). This CDR3 has 14 residues. The V segment lost 3 bases and the J segment 3 bases; nucleotides outside the gene matches: 2. As DNA, the CDR3 is TGTGCCAGCAGCTTTTGGGACAGTGGAAACACCATATATTTT. It codes for CASSFWDSGNTIYF.

The rearrangement joins TRBV5-6 to TRBJ2-1; 10 bases map to TRBD2. V shed 5 bases, J shed 4 bases, and the junction held 6 bases outside the gene matches. Germline V lookup: CDR1 SGHDT, CDR2 YYEEEE. This CDR3 comprises 15 residues. The CDR3 reads CASRLGLAEYNEQFF. Here the CDR3 DNA reads TGTGCCAGCAGACTTGGACTAGCGGAATACAATGAGCAGTTCTTC.

The chain combines TRBV28 with TRBJ2-3; TRBD2 agrees at 11 bases. V trimming: 3 bases; J trimming: 3 bases; junction bases outside the gene matches: 8. The CDR3 loop spans 17 amino acids. The germline V gene encodes CDR1 MDHEN and CDR2 SYDVKM. The CDR3 reads CASSFLSGTSGTDTQYF. In DNA, the CDR3 is TGTGCCAGCAGTTTCCTCTCCGGGACTAGCGGAACAGATACGCAGTATTTT.

The table lists this clone with a count of one. The CDR3 region has the DNA TGTGCCAGCACCTCGGAGGGCCTCAATCAGCCCCAGCATTTT. It yields the protein CASTSEGLNQPQHF. J is TRBJ1-5 and V is TRBV7-9; D is unresolved. V gave up 7 bases and J gave up 3 bases, with 13 bases separating them. Germline values: CDR1 SEHNR, CDR2 FQNEAQ (reference sequence). The CDR3 sequence is 14 residues long. The full variable domain, rest sourced from reference TRBV7-9 and TRBJ1-5, is DTGVSQNPRHKITKRGQNVTFRCDPISEHNRLYWYRQTLGQGPEFLTYFQNEAQLEKSRLLSDRFSAERPKGSFSTLEIQRTEQGDSAMYLCASTSEGLNQPQHFGDGTRLSIL.

This chain joins TRBV9 and TRBJ2-5; D is undetermined. V was trimmed by 3 bases and J by 1 base, leaving 13 bases between them. CDR1 and CDR2 (germline): SGDLS, YYNGEE. The CDR3 runs 15 residues. The CDR3 DNA follows: TGTGCCAGCAGCGGCCATACAGCTATCCAAGAGACCCAGTACTTC. Protein product: CASSGHTAIQETQYF.

This chain uses TRBV4-2 with TRBJ2-5; TRBD2 matches at 7 bases. The junction had 7 bases not matched to a gene; V was cut back by 1 base and J by 5 bases. This CDR3 spans 15 amino acids. Germline CDR1 LGHNA, CDR2 YNFKEQ. Here the CDR3 DNA reads TGTGCCAGCAGCCAAGTATCGGGGCGGGGGGAGACCCAGTACTTC. Protein product: CASSQVSGRGETQYF.

This clone was counted once. The rearrangement uses TRBV13 and TRBJ2-7; weak D call: TRBD2 (7 bases). V lost 0 bases and J lost 3, with 15 bases in between. The CDR3 runs to 16 residues. CDR1 is PRHDT and CDR2 is FYEKMQ in the germline V gene (reference sequence). The CDR3 bases are TGTGCCAGCAGCTTAGGGCCCGGGGGGCTTGGCTACGAGCAGTACTTC. Its translation is CASSLGPGGLGYEQYF. The full variable domain, rest sourced from reference TRBV13 and TRBJ2-7, is AAGVIQSPRHLIKEKRETATLKCYPIPRHDTVYWYQQGPGQDPQFLISFYEKMQSDKGSIPDRFSAQQFSDYHSELNMSSLELGDSALYFCASSLGPGGLGYEQYFGPGTRLTVT.

This chain uses TRBV9 with TRBJ1-1, with 8 positions matching TRBD1. The germline V gene encodes CDR1 SGDLS and CDR2 YYNGEE. The CDR3 totals 16 residues. V lost 0 bases and J lost 5; bases outside the gene matches: 9. The CDR3 DNA reads TGTGCCAGCAGCGTAGGATACAGGGGGAAGTATACTGAAGCTTTCTTT. Translated: CASSVGYRGKYTEAFF.

The CDR3 loop reads CASKEGRGEKLFF. CDR3 sequence (DNA): TGTGCCAGCAAGGAAGGGAGAGGGGAAAAACTGTTTTTT. The V and J genes are TRBV28 and TRBJ1-4; D uncertain. The CDR3 covers 13 residues. Germline V gives CDR1 MDHEN, CDR2 SYDVKM. V dropped 7 bases and J dropped 8 bases, with 14 bases sitting between them.

This clone was observed once. This chain connects TRBV19 to TRBJ2-7; 11 nucleotides line up with TRBD2. This CDR3 comprises 16 residues. The V gene's germline CDR1 is LNHDA and CDR2 SQIVND (reference sequence). Trimming at V came to 0 bases and at J to 5 bases, leaving 6 bases not matched to a gene. CDR3 in DNA: TGTGCCAGTAGTATAGAACTAGCGGGAGTTAAAGACGAGCAGTACTTC. This translates into CASSIELAGVKDEQYF.

This chain uses TRBV4-1 with TRBJ1-2; 8 nucleotides line up with TRBD1. This CDR3 is built from 17 residues. Trimming removed 0 bases from V and 6 bases from J; junction bases left unmatched: 12. In germline, CDR1 is MGHRA, CDR2 YSYEKL. Here the CDR3 DNA reads TGCGCCAGCAGCCAAGAGAGTGGCAGGGGGCGCGGTGATGGCTACACCTTC. It encodes CASSQESGRGRGDGYTF.

The rearrangement uses TRBV7-9 and TRBJ1-2; possible D gene TRBD1, 5 bases. Deletions cut 4 bases from V and 2 bases from J, with 8 bases between. Germline loops: CDR1 SEHNR, CDR2 FQNEAQ (reference sequence). The CDR3 covers 13 residues. DNA of the CDR3: TGTGCCAGCAGCTCCGACAGCAACTATGGCTACACCTTC. This gives the protein CASSSDSNYGYTF.

The chain's CDR3 is CASSLDQTSGEQYF. The CDR3 DNA follows: TGTGCCAGCAGCTTAGATCAGACTTCGGGAGAGCAGTACTTC. The genes are TRBV7-3 and TRBJ2-7, with a tentative D call TRBD2 (5 bases). V shed 2 bases and J shed 7 bases, with 15 bases lying between them. The CDR3 sequence is 14 residues long. Germline V gene lookup returns CDR1 SGHTA and CDR2 FQGTGA.

The chain couples TRBV4-3 to TRBJ1-2; the match to TRBD1 covers 12 bases. The CDR3 loop spans 17 amino acids. CDR1 and CDR2 (germline): LGHNA, YSLEER. V shed 1 base, J shed 4 bases, and the junction held 7 bases outside the gene matches. CDR3 in amino acids: CASSQGDRGRLFYGYTF. The CDR3 DNA reads as TGCGCCAGCAGCCAAGGGGACAGGGGGCGCCTATTCTATGGCTACACCTTC.

The chain links TRBV28 to TRBJ1-1, with D maybe TRBD1 (6 bases). This CDR3 has 14 residues. CDR1 and CDR2 (germline): MDHEN, SYDVKM. Trimming left V 6 bases short and J 1 base short, with 12 bases between. CDR3 residues: CASSLGQWNTEAFF. The CDR3 bases are TGTGCCAGCAGCCTAGGACAGTGGAACACTGAAGCTTTCTTT.

This clone was seen a handful of times. This chain connects TRBV16 to TRBJ1-6; 7 nucleotides align to TRBD1. J lost 8 bases, V lost 2 bases, and 3 bases had no gene match. The CDR3 spans 14 residues. Germline values: CDR1 KGHSY, CDR2 FQNENV. Here the CDR3 DNA reads TGTGCCAGCAGCCAAACCGGGACAGATTCACCCCTCCACTTT. Protein sequence: CASSQTGTDSPLHF.

The chain has TRBV7-2 and TRBJ2-7; unclear D gene. V was trimmed by 5 bases and J by 5 bases, leaving 16 bases between them. Germline lookup yields CDR1 SGHTA and CDR2 FQGNSA. This CDR3 has 14 amino acids. Here the CDR3 reads CASSVPTPINEQYF. In DNA form, the CDR3 reads TGTGCCAGCAGCGTCCCTACCCCGATAAACGAGCAGTACTTC.

The genes are TRBV6-4 and TRBJ1-1; D unclear. The CDR3 is made up of 15 amino acids. Trimming stripped 4 bases from V and 0 bases from J, with 12 bases between. Per germline, CDR1 MRHNA and CDR2 SNTAGT. CDR3 protein: CASSAENRVNTEAFF. For the CDR3, the DNA is TGTGCCAGCAGTGCGGAAAACAGAGTGAACACTGAAGCTTTCTTT.

The V call is TRBV27, the J call TRBJ2-2, with TRBD2 matching over 15 bases. Trimming took 4 bases from V and 4 from J; bases not matched to a gene: 7. CDR1 is MNHEY and CDR2 is SMNVEV in the germline V gene (reference sequence). This CDR3 is 18 amino acids long. This CDR3 reads CASSSRTSGRATTGELFF. In nucleotides, the CDR3 is TGTGCCAGCAGTTCCCGGACTAGCGGGAGGGCCACCACCGGGGAGCTGTTTTTT.